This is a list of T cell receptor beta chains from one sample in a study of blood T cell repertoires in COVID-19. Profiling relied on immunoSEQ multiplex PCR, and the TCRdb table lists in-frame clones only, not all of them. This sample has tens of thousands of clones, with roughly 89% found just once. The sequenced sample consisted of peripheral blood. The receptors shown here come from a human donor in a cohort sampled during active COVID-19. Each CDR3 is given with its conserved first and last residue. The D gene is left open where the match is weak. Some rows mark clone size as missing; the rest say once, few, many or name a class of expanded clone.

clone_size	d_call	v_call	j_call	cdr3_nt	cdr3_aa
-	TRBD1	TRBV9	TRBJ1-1	TGTGCCAGCAGCCCCCAGGACAGGGGAACTGAAGCTTTCTTT	CASSPQDRGTEAFF
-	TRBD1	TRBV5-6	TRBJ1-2	TGTGCCAGCAGCCAAGGGACAGCTAACTATGGCTACACCTTC	CASSQGTANYGYTF
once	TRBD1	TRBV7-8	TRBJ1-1	TGTGCCAGCAGCTTGGGACAGGGGGCCACTGAAGCTTTCTTT	CASSLGQGATEAFF
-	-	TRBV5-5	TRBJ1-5	TGTGCCAGCAGCTTGGCGGCAGGGGATAATCAGCCCCAGCATTTT	CASSLAAGDNQPQHF
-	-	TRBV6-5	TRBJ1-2	TGTGCCAGCAGCTCCCGCGGTTTTCCCTATGGCTACACCTTC	CASSSRGFPYGYTF
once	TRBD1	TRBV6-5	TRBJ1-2	TGTGCCAGCTACTCGGGACAGGTCCCCTATGGCTACACCTTC	CASYSGQVPYGYTF
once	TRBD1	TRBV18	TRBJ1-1	TGTGCCAGCTCACTCGGGACAGGGAGGACTGAAGCTTTCTTT	CASSLGTGRTEAFF
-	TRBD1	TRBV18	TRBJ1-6	TGTGCCAGCTCACCAGGCCAAAGTGCGGGACAGGGTTTATCAAATTCACCCCTCCACTTT	CASSPGQSAGQGLSNSPLHF
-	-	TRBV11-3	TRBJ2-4	TGTGCCAGCAGCTTAGGGACAGCTTTATCCAAAAACATTCAGTACTTC	CASSLGTALSKNIQYF
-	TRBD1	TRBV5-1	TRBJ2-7	TGCGCCAGCAGCTTCGGACAGGGTCGGTCCTACGAGCAGTACTTC	CASSFGQGRSYEQYF
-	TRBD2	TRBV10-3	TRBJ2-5	TGTGCCTCTTGGGGGGGAGAGACCCAGTACTTC	CASWGGETQYF
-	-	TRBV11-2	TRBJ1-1	TGTGCCAGCAGCCCTCCCGGCAGGCCAATTGAAGCTTTCTTT	CASSPPGRPIEAFF
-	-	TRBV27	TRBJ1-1	TGTGCCAGCAGTTTGGGGGGACGCACTGAAGCTTTCTTT	CASSLGGRTEAFF
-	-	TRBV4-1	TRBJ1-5	TGCGCCAGCAGCCAAGTCGCACAGGGACCGAAAATCAGGCCCCAGCATTTT	CASSQVAQGPKIRPQHF
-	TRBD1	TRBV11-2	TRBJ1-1	TGTGCCAGCAGCTTAGAGACAGGGATGAACACTGAAGCTTTCTTT	CASSLETGMNTEAFF
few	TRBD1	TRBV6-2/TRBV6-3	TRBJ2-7	TGTGCCAGCAGTTACCTAAGGACAGGGACGCGCGAGCAGTACTTC	CASSYLRTGTREQYF
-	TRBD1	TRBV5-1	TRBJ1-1	TGCGCCAGCAGCCCGAGGACAGGGCGGAACACTGAAGCTTTCTTT	CASSPRTGRNTEAFF
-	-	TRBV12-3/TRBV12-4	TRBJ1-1	TGTGCCAGCAGACCCAATAGCGGGACTGAAGCTTTCTTT	CASRPNSGTEAFF
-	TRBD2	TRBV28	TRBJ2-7	TGTGCCAGCAGTCCGCTGGGGGCTAGCGGGGGTAACGAGCAGTACTTC	CASSPLGASGGNEQYF
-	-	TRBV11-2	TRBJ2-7	TGTGCCAGCAGCTTAGCAGGCGACGAGCAGTACTTC	CASSLAGDEQYF
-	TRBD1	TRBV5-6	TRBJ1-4	TGTGCCAGCAGTGTCGGACAGGGCCCTGAAGAACTGTTTTTT	CASSVGQGPEELFF
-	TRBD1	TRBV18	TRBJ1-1	TGTGCCAGCTCGCGAGGACAGGGGGCCGGGGACCCCGGCCTACCTGAAGCTTTCTTT	CASSRGQGAGDPGLPEAFF
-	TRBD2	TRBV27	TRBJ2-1	TGTGCCAGCAGTTTAGGTAGCGGGGGGGGATACAATGAGCAGTTCTTC	CASSLGSGGGYNEQFF
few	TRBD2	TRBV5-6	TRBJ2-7	TGTGCCAGCAGCCCTCCGGGAGGTTGGGGCGAGCAGTACTTC	CASSPPGGWGEQYF
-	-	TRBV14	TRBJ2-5	TGTGCCAGCAGTCAAGGGCCCCTTACGAAAGAGACCCAGTACTTC	CASSQGPLTKETQYF
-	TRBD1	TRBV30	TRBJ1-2	TGTGCCTGGAACCTCGACAGGGGTCGGGACTATGGCTACACCTTC	CAWNLDRGRDYGYTF
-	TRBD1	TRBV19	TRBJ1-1	TGTGCCAGTAGTATCGGGACAGGGAAAGCTTTCTTT	CASSIGTGKAFF
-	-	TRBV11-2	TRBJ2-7	TGTGCCAGCAGCTTAGATGGGACACCGTCTTACGAGCAGTACTTC	CASSLDGTPSYEQYF
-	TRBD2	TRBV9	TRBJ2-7	TGTGCCAGCAGCGTAGGCGGGAGCTCCTACGAGCAGTACTTC	CASSVGGSSYEQYF
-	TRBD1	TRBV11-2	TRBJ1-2	TGTGCCAGCAGCACCGGGACAGGGGTATATGGCTACACCTTC	CASSTGTGVYGYTF
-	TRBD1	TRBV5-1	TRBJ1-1	TGCGCCAGCAGCGTCCAACGGGGACAGGGAGGTGAAGCTTTCTTT	CASSVQRGQGGEAFF
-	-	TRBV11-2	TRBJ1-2	TGTGCCAGCAGCTTAGGGTGGGGAGACTATGGCTACACCTTC	CASSLGWGDYGYTF
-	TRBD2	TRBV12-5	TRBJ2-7	TGTGCTAGTGGCACGACTAGCGGCTCCTACGAGCAGTACTTC	CASGTTSGSYEQYF
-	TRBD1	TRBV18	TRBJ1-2	TGTGCCAGCTCACTGGACAGGACAGCTAACTATGGCTACACCTTC	CASSLDRTANYGYTF
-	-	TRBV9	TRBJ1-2	TGTGCCAGCAGCGAACTTGGGGGCTATAATGGCTACACCTTC	CASSELGGYNGYTF
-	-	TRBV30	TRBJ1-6	TGTGCCTGGAGTGGGGGGGACCTAAGGAATTCACCCCTCCACTTT	CAWSGGDLRNSPLHF
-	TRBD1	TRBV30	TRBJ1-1	TGTGCCTGGAGTGTACGACAGGGTCGTCTGGCTGAAGCTTTCTTT	CAWSVRQGRLAEAFF
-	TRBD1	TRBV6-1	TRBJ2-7	TGTGCCAGCAGTGATAAGAGGGGGCGCCCCCGCGAGCAGTACTTC	CASSDKRGRPREQYF
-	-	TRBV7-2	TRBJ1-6	TGTGCCAGCAGCTTAGGGGGGGGAGGAGGATCACCCCTCCACTTT	CASSLGGGGGSPLHF
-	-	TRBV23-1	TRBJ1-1	TGCGCCAGCAGTCCGAAGACAGGGAACACTGAAGCTTTCTTT	CASSPKTGNTEAFF